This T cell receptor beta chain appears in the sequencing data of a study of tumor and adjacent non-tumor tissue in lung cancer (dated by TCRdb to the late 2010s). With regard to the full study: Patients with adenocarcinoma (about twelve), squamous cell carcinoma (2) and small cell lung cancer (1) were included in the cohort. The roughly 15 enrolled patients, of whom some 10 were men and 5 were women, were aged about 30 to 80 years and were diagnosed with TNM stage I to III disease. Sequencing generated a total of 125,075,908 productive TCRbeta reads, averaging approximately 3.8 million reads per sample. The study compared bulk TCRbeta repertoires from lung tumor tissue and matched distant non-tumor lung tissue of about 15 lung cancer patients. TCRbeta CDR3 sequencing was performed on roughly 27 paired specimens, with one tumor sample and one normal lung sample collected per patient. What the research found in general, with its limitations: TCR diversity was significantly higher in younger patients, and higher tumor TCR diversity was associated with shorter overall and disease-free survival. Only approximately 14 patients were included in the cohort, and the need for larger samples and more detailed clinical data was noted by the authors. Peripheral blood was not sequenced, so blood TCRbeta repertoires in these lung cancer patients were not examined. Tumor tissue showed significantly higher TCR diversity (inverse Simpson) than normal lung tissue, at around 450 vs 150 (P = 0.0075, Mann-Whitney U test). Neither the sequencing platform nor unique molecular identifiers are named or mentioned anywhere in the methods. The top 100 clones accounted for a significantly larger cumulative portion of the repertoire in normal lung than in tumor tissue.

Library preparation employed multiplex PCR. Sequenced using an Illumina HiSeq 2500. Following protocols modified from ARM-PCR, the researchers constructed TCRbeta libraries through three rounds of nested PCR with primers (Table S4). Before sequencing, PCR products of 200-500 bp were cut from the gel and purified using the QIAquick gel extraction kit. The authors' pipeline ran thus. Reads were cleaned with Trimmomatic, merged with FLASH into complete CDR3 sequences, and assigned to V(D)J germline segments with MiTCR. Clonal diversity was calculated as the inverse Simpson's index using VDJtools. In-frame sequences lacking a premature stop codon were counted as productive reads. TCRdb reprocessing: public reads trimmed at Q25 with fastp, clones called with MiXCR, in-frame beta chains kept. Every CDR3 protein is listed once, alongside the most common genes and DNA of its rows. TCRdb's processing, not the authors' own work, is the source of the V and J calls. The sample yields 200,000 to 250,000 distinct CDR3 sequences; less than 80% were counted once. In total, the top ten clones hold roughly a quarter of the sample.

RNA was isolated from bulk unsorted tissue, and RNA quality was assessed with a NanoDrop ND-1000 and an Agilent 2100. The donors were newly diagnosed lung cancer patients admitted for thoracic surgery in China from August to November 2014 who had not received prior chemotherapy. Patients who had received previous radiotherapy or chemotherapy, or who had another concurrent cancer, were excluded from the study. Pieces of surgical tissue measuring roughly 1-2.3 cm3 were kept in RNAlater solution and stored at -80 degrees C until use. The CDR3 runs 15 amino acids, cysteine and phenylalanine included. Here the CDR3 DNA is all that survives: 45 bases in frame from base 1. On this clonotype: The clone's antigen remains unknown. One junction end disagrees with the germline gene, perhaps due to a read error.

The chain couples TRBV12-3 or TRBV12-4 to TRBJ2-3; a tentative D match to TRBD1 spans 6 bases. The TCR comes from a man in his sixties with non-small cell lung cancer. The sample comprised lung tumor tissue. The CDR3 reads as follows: CASSTGRYSTDTQYF. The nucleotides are TGTGCTAGCAGCACAGGGCGGTACTCCACAGATACGCAGTATTTT.